The TCR beta chain under discussion was sequenced for a study of CD8 T cells in ankylosing spondylitis. Study-level results: A motif of roughly 8 highly homologous TCR beta variants was seen as apparently characteristic of ankylosing spondylitis blood.

TCRdb recomputed calls from the 5' RACE reads with MiXCR, one row per CDR3 protein. Of around 770,000 distinct CDR3 sequences in the sample, around 11% were seen once. This clonotype appeared a few times. No antigen is known for it. V dropped 1 base and J dropped 4 bases, with 13 bases sitting between them. Per germline, CDR1 LGHDT and CDR2 YNNKEL (reference sequence). The length of the CDR3 is 15 residues. This chain links TRBV3-1 with TRBJ1-1, with a possible D match to TRBD1 (5 bases). This clonotype originated in a male donor with ankylosing spondylitis. Sequencing used blood, either unsorted or a sorted T cell fraction (not recorded which). Written as DNA, the CDR3 is TGTGCCAGCAGCCAAGTTTCGTGGGGGTTCACTGAAGCTTTCTTT. Its translation: CASSQVSWGFTEAFF.